The next 10 T cell receptor beta chains were all read from a single sample in a study of T cell responses to AZD1222 COVID-19 vaccine. TCRdb's copy holds only in-frame clones and misses some; the assay was immunoSEQ multiplex PCR. The sample lists roughly 110,000 clones; 90% were seen once. This specimen consisted of peripheral blood, obtained 28 days after the second AZD1222 dose. The receptors here all came from an adult who received the AZD1222 COVID-19 vaccine.

This clone was picked up a small number of times. The chain has TRBV30 and TRBJ1-2; D is unresolved. V shed 7 bases and J shed 3 bases, with 9 bases lying between them. The germline CDR1 and CDR2 sequences are GTSNPN and SVGIG (reference sequence). This CDR3 spans 11 amino acids. The CDR3 DNA sequence: TGTGCCTCACGGGAAGACTATGGCTACACCTTC. This codes for CASREDYGYTF.

This chain joins TRBV12-3 or TRBV12-4 and TRBJ1-2, with unresolved D. The V gene lost 2 bases and the J gene lost 1 base, with 2 bases spanning the gap. CDR3 length: 12 amino acids. CDR3 in amino acids: CASSLINYGYTF. CDR3 bases: TGTGCCAGCAGTTTAATTAACTATGGCTACACCTTC.

This clone qualifies as medium-sized. This chain connects TRBV15 to TRBJ1-5; possibly TRBD1 for D (5 bases). This CDR3 has 15 amino acids. Germline V CDR1 and CDR2: LNHNV, YYDKDF (reference sequence). V gave up 4 bases and J gave up 1 base, with 11 bases separating them. This CDR3 is CATSTGGVSNQPQHF. The DNA of the CDR3 is TGTGCCACCAGCACTGGGGGTGTAAGCAATCAGCCCCAGCATTTT.

This chain joins TRBV19 and TRBJ2-1, with TRBD2 identical over 7 bases. Germline V gene lookup returns CDR1 LNHDA and CDR2 SQIVND (reference sequence). The CDR3 has 15 amino acids. Losses at the gene ends were 1 base for V and 1 base for J; bases not matched to a gene: 1. Here the CDR3 DNA reads TGTGCCAGTAGTATAGGCGGGGGATCCTACAATGAGCAGTTCTTC. Protein product: CASSIGGGSYNEQFF.

The V call is TRBV6-5, the J call TRBJ2-4; D is ambiguous. Between the trimmed V and J ends, which lost 5 bases and 0 bases, there was a span of 5 bases. Germline V CDR1 and CDR2: MNHEY, SVGAGI. The CDR3 consists of 13 residues. The CDR3 sequence is CASSPGAKNIQYF. CDR3 coding DNA: TGTGCCAGCAGTCCGGGAGCCAAAAACATTCAGTACTTC.

This clone was recorded once. The V call is TRBV6-2 or TRBV6-3, the J call TRBJ2-4; 10 bases line up with TRBD1. Germline-derived CDR1 and CDR2 are MNHEY and SVGEGT. V trimming: 5 bases; J trimming: 5 bases; junction bases outside the gene matches: 6. The CDR3 loop spans 15 amino acids. The CDR3 loop is CASSTPTGGQNIQYF. Here the CDR3 DNA reads TGTGCCAGCAGTACCCCGACAGGGGGCCAAAACATTCAGTACTTC.

This clone occurred once. This chain joins TRBV9 and TRBJ1-3; 8 nucleotides align to TRBD1. CDR3 length equals 17 residues. The J segment lost 0 bases and the V segment lost 4 bases, leaving 9 bases of the junction unmatched. The germline CDR1 and CDR2 sequences are SGDLS and YYNGEE. In DNA, the CDR3 is TGTGCCAGCAGCCCCTGGGACAGGTCCTCCTCTGGAAACACCATATATTTT. Residues: CASSPWDRSSSGNTIYF.

The chain joins TRBV2 to TRBJ2-3, with 7 bases fitting TRBD1. The CDR3 has 12 amino acids. The germline CDR1 and CDR2 sequences are SNHLY and FYNNEI. J was trimmed by 4 bases and V by 8 bases; bases with no gene match: 3. The DNA of the CDR3 is TGTGCCAGCCGGGACAGAGCAGATACGCAGTATTTT. Protein: CASRDRADTQYF.

This sequence joins TRBV6-1 and TRBJ2-3; 9 nucleotides line up with TRBD2. From germline, CDR1 is MNHNS and CDR2 SASEGT. With V trimmed by 7 bases and J by 3 bases, 8 bases remained unmatched. CDR3 length: 15 amino acids. For the CDR3, the DNA is TGTGCCAGCAACCTCGCGGGGGGGATAACAGATACGCAGTATTTT. Translated, it gives CASNLAGGITDTQYF.

The chain carries TRBV19 and TRBJ1-2; TRBD1 matches at 10 bases. J gave up 7 bases and V 1 base, and 9 bases lay outside the gene matches. The CDR3 sequence is 16 residues long. CDR1 and CDR2 from the germline V gene are LNHDA and SQIVND (reference sequence). CDR3 DNA sequence: TGTGCCAGTAGTATAGGACAGGGGGCTGGTAAGAGTGGCTACACCTTC. It specifies CASSIGQGAGKSGYTF.